Listed below are T cell receptor beta chains from one sample, sequenced in a study of T-cell memory formation after mild COVID-19. TCRdb recomputed calls from the 5' RACE reads with MiXCR, one row per CDR3 protein. The profile shows approximately 170,000 distinct CDR3 sequences, roughly 13% of them singletons. Sequencing was performed on PBMCs or a T cell subset sorted from them (not recorded which). Receptors were obtained from a man aged 18 to 29 who had mild COVID-19 (a few samples of this study predate the infection). Cell type and time point are not known. CDR3s include the opening cysteine and the closing phenylalanine or tryptophan. The D gene is left open where the match is weak. Where a row states a size, it is once, few, many or the class of an expanded clone; other rows omit it.

D gene	V gene	J gene	clone size	CDR3 protein	CDR3 DNA
-	TRBV20-1	TRBJ2-3	many	CSALSGWADTQYF	TGCAGTGCCCTCTCTGGGTGGGCAGATACGCAGTATTTT
-	TRBV2	TRBJ2-5	-	CATSAGSVEETQYF	TGTGCCACCTCAGCTGGTAGCGTGGAAGAGACCCAGTACTTC
-	TRBV7-8	TRBJ1-1	many	CASSLGRRSAGSNTEAFF	TGTGCCAGCAGCTTAGGCCGTCGTAGTGCGGGGTCAAACACTGAAGCTTTCTTT
TRBD1	TRBV9	TRBJ2-5	few	CASSAPYLGGQGTQYF	TGTGCCAGCAGCGCCCCGTACTTAGGGGGCCAAGGGACCCAGTACTTC
TRBD1	TRBV29-1	TRBJ2-7	-	CSVLRDRGYEQYF	TGCAGCGTTCTCCGGGACAGGGGCTACGAGCAGTACTTC
TRBD1	TRBV5-1	TRBJ1-6	-	CASSGGTGAVRSPLHF	TGCGCCAGCAGCGGGGGAACAGGGGCAGTACGGTCACCCCTCCACTTT
-	TRBV7-8	TRBJ2-5	-	CASSTSAARGETQYF	TGTGCCAGCAGCACCTCCGCGGCCCGGGGGGAGACCCAGTACTTC
-	TRBV6-5	TRBJ2-3	many	CASSYSEQRITDTQYF	TGTGCCAGCAGTTACTCGGAACAGCGGATCACAGATACGCAGTATTTT
TRBD1	TRBV20-1	TRBJ1-2	-	CRVEGASGYTF	TGCAGGGTGGAGGGGGCTTCTGGCTACACCTTC
-	TRBV20-1	TRBJ1-6	few	CSAIGGNSPLHF	TGCAGTGCCATAGGGGGTAATTCACCCCTCCACTTT
TRBD1	TRBV7-2	TRBJ1-2	-	CASSLGPGTGVGYTF	TGTGCCAGCAGCTTAGGGCCCGGGACAGGGGTTGGCTACACCTTC
-	TRBV12-3/TRBV12-4	TRBJ1-6	-	CASSATQGVRSPLHF	TGTGCCAGCAGCGCGACACAGGGAGTAAGGTCACCCCTCCACTTT
-	TRBV5-6	TRBJ2-3	many	CASSLGLAADTQYF	TGTGCCAGCAGCTTAGGGCTAGCAGCAGATACGCAGTATTTT
-	TRBV9	TRBJ1-1	-	CASSPTRATEAFF	TGTGCCAGCAGCCCCACGAGAGCCACTGAAGCTTTCTTT
TRBD2	TRBV7-2	TRBJ2-3	-	CASSRKRGERRNTQYF	TGTGCCAGCAGCCGGAAGCGGGGGGAAAGAAGAAATACGCAGTATTTT
TRBD1	TRBV9	TRBJ1-4	-	CASSVEGTGGEKLFF	TGTGCCAGCAGCGTTGAGGGGACAGGGGGAGAAAAACTGTTTTTT
-	TRBV5-1	TRBJ2-2	few	CASSFQGTGELFF	TGCGCCAGCAGCTTCCAGGGGACCGGGGAGCTGTTTTTT
-	TRBV18	TRBJ2-3	few	CASSPSRSTDTQYF	TGTGCCAGCTCACCATCTCGGAGCACAGATACGCAGTATTTT
-	TRBV6-2/TRBV6-3	TRBJ2-1	few	CASRAGEQFF	TGTGCCAGCCGAGCCGGTGAGCAGTTCTTC
TRBD2	TRBV6-2/TRBV6-3	TRBJ2-1	few	CASSYSMPGGTYNEQFF	TGTGCCAGCAGTTACTCGATGCCGGGGGGGACATACAATGAGCAGTTCTTC
-	TRBV2	TRBJ2-6	few	CASSHRDGGANVLTF	TGTGCCAGCAGCCACAGGGACGGAGGGGCCAACGTCCTGACTTTC
-	TRBV4-3	TRBJ2-7	-	CASSQTGGPYEQYF	TGCGCCAGCAGCCAGACGGGTGGACCCTACGAGCAGTACTTC
-	TRBV12-3/TRBV12-4	TRBJ1-4	few	CASSTASGLHNEKLFF	TGTGCCAGCAGTACCGCATCCGGACTGCATAATGAAAAACTGTTTTTT
TRBD1	TRBV2	TRBJ1-2	few	CASGQGGGYTF	TGTGCCAGTGGACAGGGCGGTGGCTACACCTTC
TRBD1	TRBV24-1	TRBJ2-3	few	CATSDGQGATDTQYF	TGTGCCACCAGTGATGGACAGGGGGCTACAGATACGCAGTATTTT
-	TRBV7-6	TRBJ2-1	few	CASSLAHGAEQFF	TGTGCCAGCAGCTTAGCGCACGGTGCTGAGCAGTTCTTC
TRBD1	TRBV5-1	TRBJ2-5	-	CASSIGQGETQYF	TGCGCCAGCTCCATTGGACAGGGGGAGACCCAGTACTTC
-	TRBV25-1	TRBJ1-4	many	CASSDRGEKLFF	TGTGCCAGCAGTGACCGAGGTGAAAAACTGTTTTTT
TRBD2	TRBV5-1	TRBJ2-1	-	CASSLQRGVYNEQFF	TGCGCCAGCAGCTTGCAGCGGGGGGTCTACAATGAGCAGTTCTTC
TRBD1	TRBV5-1	TRBJ2-1	few	CASSAADRVRGQFF	TGCGCCAGCAGCGCCGCGGACAGGGTAAGGGGGCAGTTCTTC
-	TRBV7-2	TRBJ1-2	few	CASSVGPLNYGYTF	TGTGCCAGCAGCGTCGGACCGCTCAACTATGGCTACACCTTC
-	TRBV9	TRBJ1-6	-	CASSLTGPSPLHF	TGTGCCAGCAGCTTAACAGGGCCCTCACCCCTCCACTTT
-	TRBV7-9	TRBJ2-5	few	CASRQEETQYF	TGTGCCAGCAGACAGGAAGAGACCCAGTACTTC
-	TRBV4-3	TRBJ2-7	-	CASTVSIRTSYEQYF	TGCGCCAGCACTGTTTCGATCAGGACATCCTACGAGCAGTACTTC
TRBD1	TRBV27	TRBJ2-6	-	CASMRQGTNVLTF	TGTGCCAGCATGAGACAGGGAACCAACGTCCTGACTTTC
-	TRBV12-3/TRBV12-4	TRBJ2-5	few	CASALDRETQYF	TGTGCGTCGGCCCTCGACCGGGAGACCCAGTACTTC
-	TRBV20-1	TRBJ2-1	many	CSARINGGGEQFF	TGCAGTGCTAGAATAAACGGGGGAGGCGAGCAGTTCTTC
TRBD1	TRBV18	TRBJ1-5	-	CASSLSQDRQPQHF	TGTGCCAGCTCACTCTCTCAGGACAGGCAGCCCCAGCATTTT
-	TRBV5-1	TRBJ1-5	few	CASSLGPGEPQHF	TGCGCCAGCAGCTTAGGGCCAGGTGAGCCCCAGCATTTT
TRBD1	TRBV5-1	TRBJ2-1	-	CVSSSGTAYNEQFF	TGCGTCAGCAGCTCCGGGACAGCATACAATGAGCAGTTCTTC
TRBD1	TRBV5-5	TRBJ1-6	-	CASSFGSGQAYNSPLHF	TGTGCCAGCAGCTTCGGGTCGGGACAGGCTTATAATTCACCCCTCCACTTT
TRBD1	TRBV5-1	TRBJ2-5	-	CASSGTGNQETQYF	TGCGCCAGCAGCGGGACAGGGAACCAAGAGACCCAGTACTTC
TRBD1	TRBV15	TRBJ2-1	few	CATSTESDRGLGQFF	TGTGCCACCAGCACCGAATCGGACAGGGGATTGGGGCAGTTCTTC
-	TRBV6-5	TRBJ1-1	many	CASSYLPGGGGTEAFF	TGTGCCAGCAGTTACTTGCCGGGAGGGGGAGGAACTGAAGCTTTCTTT
TRBD1	TRBV5-1	TRBJ2-5	few	CASAAGGPQETQYF	TGCGCCAGCGCCGCAGGGGGCCCACAAGAGACCCAGTACTTC
-	TRBV5-1	TRBJ1-1	many	CASSEQGNTEAFF	TGTGCCAGCAGCGAACAGGGGAACACTGAAGCTTTCTTT
-	TRBV6-6	TRBJ2-2	few	CASSYSLTGELFF	TGTGCCAGCAGTTACTCCCTCACCGGGGAGCTGTTTTTT
-	TRBV6-2/TRBV6-3	TRBJ2-2	many	CASSRDAGELFF	TGTGCCAGCAGCCGGGACGCCGGGGAGCTGTTTTTT